The 32 T cell receptor beta chains in this list originate from one sample, sequenced in a study of cytomegalovirus exposure and HLA in healthy donors. Clones were sequenced by immunoSEQ multiplex PCR, and TCRdb holds only the in-frame ones, with some missing. The table includes some 160,000 clones, more than 70% detected once. The sample was PBMCs. The receptors here all came from a man aged 18-30 years in good health and CMV-seronegative.

This clone was recorded many times. This sequence joins TRBV19 and TRBJ1-6, with 9 positions matching TRBD1. With V trimmed by 2 bases and J by 7 bases, 3 bases remained unmatched. CDR3 length: 15 amino acids. Germline V CDR1 and CDR2: LNHDA, SQIVND (reference sequence). The CDR3 reads CASSIMGQGNSPLHF. The CDR3 DNA sequence: TGTGCCAGTAGTATAATGGGACAGGGAAATTCACCCCTCCACTTT.

This chain joins TRBV5-1 and TRBJ2-7; tentatively, D is TRBD2 (5 bases). CDR3 length: 14 amino acids. V dropped 0 bases and J dropped 0 bases, with 7 bases sitting between them. Germline CDR1 and CDR2: SGHRS and YFSETQ. The CDR3 DNA sequence: TGCGCCAGCAGCTTGGAGGCGGGCTCCTACGAGCAGTACTTC. Translating gives CASSLEAGSYEQYF. The variable domain in full, with the rest retrieved from reference TRBV5-1 and TRBJ2-7, is KAGVTQTPRYLIKTRGQQVTLSCSPISGHRSVSWYQQTPGQGLQFLFEYFSETQRNKGNFPGRFSGRQFSNSRSEMNVSTLELGDSALYLCASSLEAGSYEQYFGPGTRLTVT.

This rearrangement joins TRBV27 to TRBJ2-3; tentative D call: TRBD2 (5 bases). The CDR3 runs to 15 residues. The germline gives CDR1 MNHEY, CDR2 SMNVEV (reference sequence). Trimming removed 4 bases at V and 6 bases at J, with 17 bases between. The CDR3 bases are TGTGCCAGCAGTTCCTTCGGACTTCGGACGGATACGCAGTATTTT. This encodes CASSSFGLRTDTQYF.

This rearrangement joins TRBV10-3 to TRBJ1-3; 10 nucleotides match TRBD1. Germline V gene data show CDR1 as ENHRY and CDR2 as SYGVKD. The CDR3 length is 15 residues. J lost 4 bases, V lost 8 bases, and 8 bases had no gene match. CDR3 amino acids: CAIEKDRGIGNTIYF. Here the CDR3 DNA reads TGTGCCATCGAAAAGGACAGGGGGATCGGAAACACCATATATTTT.

This clone came up once. The chain is built from TRBV30 and TRBJ2-5, with 8 bases that match TRBD2. V gave up 4 bases and J gave up 1 base; unmatched junction bases: 11. CDR1 and CDR2 (germline): GTSNPN, SVGIG (reference sequence). This CDR3 is built from 16 residues. The CDR3 is CAWNTLPGGIQETQYF. CDR3 DNA sequence: TGTGCCTGGAATACTCTGCCGGGAGGGATCCAAGAGACCCAGTACTTC. Full variable domain (missing parts from reference TRBV30 and TRBJ2-5): SQTIHQWPATLVQPVGSPLSLECTVEGTSNPNLYWYRQAAGRGLQLLFYSVGIGQISSEVPQNLSASRPQDRQFILSSKKLLLSDSGFYLCAWNTLPGGIQETQYFGPGTRLLVL.

The V call is TRBV7-2, the J call TRBJ1-1; 9 bases map to TRBD1. CDR3 length: 16 amino acids. The germline V gene has CDR1 SGHTA and CDR2 FQGNSA. Losses at the gene ends were 8 bases for V and 0 bases for J; bases not matched to a gene: 10. CDR3 sequence: CASDRGTVYLNTEAFF. DNA of the CDR3: TGTGCCAGCGACAGGGGGACAGTATACCTGAACACTGAAGCTTTCTTT.

This clone was picked up one time. The gene calls are TRBV5-1 and TRBJ2-3; D gene unclear. CDR3 size: 15 residues. V dropped 0 bases and J dropped 1 base, with 9 bases sitting between them. Germline CDR1 and CDR2: SGHRS and YFSETQ. Here the CDR3 reads CASSLGPSGTDTQYF. Here the CDR3 DNA reads TGCGCCAGCAGCTTGGGTCCGAGCGGCACAGATACGCAGTATTTT.

CDR3 coding DNA: TGTGCCAGCAGTTCAGGGGGCGAAGGCGGGGAGCTGTTTTTT. Its translation: CASSSGGEGGELFF. V usage is TRBV6-5 and J usage is TRBJ2-2; TRBD1 matches 8 bases. The CDR3 consists of 14 residues. Trimming took 4 bases from V and 7 from J; bases not matched to a gene: 5. Germline V gene data show CDR1 as MNHEY and CDR2 as SVGAGI.

The gene calls are TRBV4-1 and TRBJ2-3; 16 positions agree with TRBD2. There are 18 residues in the CDR3. Germline V CDR1 and CDR2: MGHRA, YSYEKL. The V segment lost 5 bases and the J segment 2 bases; nucleotides outside the gene matches: 7. Here the CDR3 DNA reads TGCGCCAGCAGCTCCGGGACTAGCGGGGGGGCCATCACAGATACGCAGTATTTT. Its translation: CASSSGTSGGAITDTQYF.

The rearrangement links TRBV15 to TRBJ2-7; 9 nucleotides agree with TRBD1. The germline V gene encodes CDR1 LNHNV and CDR2 YYDKDF (reference sequence). The CDR3 contains 14 residues. Germline trimming cut 3 bases from V and 6 bases from J; bases unmatched to any gene: 6. This chain's CDR3 is CATSSDRGTSEQYF. The CDR3 DNA is TGTGCCACCAGCAGCGACAGGGGGACGTCCGAGCAGTACTTC.

The chain joins TRBV19 to TRBJ2-1, with 8 positions matching TRBD2. The V and J ends lost 3 bases and 2 bases, in that order; junction bases with no gene match: 6. The CDR3 covers 16 residues. Per the germline V gene, CDR1 is LNHDA and CDR2 is SQIVND (reference sequence). For the CDR3, the DNA is TGTGCCAGTAGTATGATAGCGGGACGTCCCTACAATGAGCAGTTCTTC. Residues: CASSMIAGRPYNEQFF.

This chain links TRBV2 with TRBJ1-2, with unresolved D. Trimming shortened V by 6 bases and J by 6 bases, and 11 bases separated the two germline ends. CDR3 length: 12 amino acids. Per germline, CDR1 SNHLY and CDR2 FYNNEI. The CDR3 coding sequence is TGTGCCAGCAGACTGGGCACCCATGGCTACACCTTC. Amino acid sequence: CASRLGTHGYTF.

A word on this clone: Other DNA sequences in this specimen translate into the identical CDR3. The chain has TRBV28 and TRBJ2-1, with a tentative D call TRBD2 (6 bases). The CDR3 spans 14 residues. V lost 7 bases, J lost 3 bases, and 13 bases lay in between. Germline lookup yields CDR1 MDHEN and CDR2 SYDVKM. The CDR3 sequence: CASTSGGLYNEQFF. The CDR3 DNA is TGTGCCAGCACCTCCGGGGGACTCTACAATGAGCAGTTCTTC.

This sequence joins TRBV25-1 and TRBJ2-1, with 7 bases that match TRBD2. V gave up 5 bases and J gave up 3 bases; unmatched junction bases: 10. Germline CDR1 reads MGHDK; CDR2 reads SYGVNS. The CDR3 contains 16 residues. The chain's CDR3 is CASSKLATGGYNEQFF. CDR3 nucleotides: TGTGCCAGCAGTAAACTAGCGACTGGGGGCTACAATGAGCAGTTCTTC.

The chain employs TRBV7-6 and TRBJ1-5; D is unresolved. The CDR3 sequence is 15 residues long. Germline values: CDR1 SGHVS, CDR2 FNYEAQ. Trimming cost V 3 bases and J 2 bases, with 11 bases left between them. CDR3 in DNA: TGTGCCAGCAGCTTCGGTGGCGGCGGCAATCAGCCCCAGCATTTT. Translated, it gives CASSFGGGGNQPQHF.

For the CDR3, the DNA is TGTGCCACCACCCTCGGCGGGAGATTTGGTAGTGAGCAGTTCTTC. Protein: CATTLGGRFGSEQFF. The genes are TRBV15 and TRBJ2-1; 7 bases map to TRBD2. This CDR3 comprises 15 residues. CDR1 is LNHNV and CDR2 is YYDKDF in the germline V gene (reference sequence). The ends lost 7 bases at V and 9 bases at J; junction bases unmatched: 15.

A word on this clone: The sample contains more than one DNA sequence encoding this CDR3. The chain carries TRBV11-2 and TRBJ1-1; possibly TRBD1 for D (5 bases). The V gene lost 2 bases and the J gene lost 2 bases, with 6 bases spanning the gap. Germline V gene lookup returns CDR1 SGHAT and CDR2 FQNNGV. The CDR3 covers 13 residues. The CDR3 DNA follows: TGTGCCAGCAGCTTACAGGGCAACACTGAAGCTTTCTTT. Translation gives CASSLQGNTEAFF.

The rearrangement uses TRBV4-2 and TRBJ1-5; D not certain. The V end was cut by 0 bases, the J end by 5 bases, with 14 bases between. In germline, CDR1 is LGHNA, CDR2 YNFKEQ. The CDR3 spans 16 residues. The CDR3: CASSQDLAGLHQPQHF. The CDR3 DNA reads as TGTGCCAGCAGCCAAGATTTGGCAGGTCTGCATCAGCCCCAGCATTTT.

The chain combines TRBV5-4 with TRBJ1-1, with 11 bases matching TRBD1. This CDR3 has 17 residues. The germline V gene has CDR1 SGHNT and CDR2 YYREEE (reference sequence). Losses at the gene ends were 4 bases for V and 0 bases for J; bases not matched to a gene: 8. CDR3 amino acids: CASSSGQGAGMNTEAFF. CDR3 sequence (DNA): TGTGCCAGCAGCAGCGGACAGGGGGCGGGGATGAACACTGAAGCTTTCTTT.

This clone was observed a handful of times. CDR3 nucleotide sequence: TGTGCCATCTCGGCAGGGGGTAACTATGGCTACACCTTC. This codes for CAISAGGNYGYTF. V gene TRBV5-4 combines with J gene TRBJ1-2, with TRBD1 matching 7 bases. CDR1 SGHNT and CDR2 YYREEE come from the germline V gene (reference sequence). V lost 9 bases and J lost 1; bases outside the gene matches: 6. The CDR3 has 13 amino acids.

The rearrangement joins TRBV27 to TRBJ1-1; no clear D. V lost 3 bases and J 1 base, leaving 6 bases between the germline ends. CDR3 length: 13 residues. Germline assignment: CDR1 MNHEY and CDR2 SMNVEV (reference sequence). CDR3 nucleotides: TGTGCCAGCAGTTTGGGCAAGAACACTGAAGCTTTCTTT. Encoded protein: CASSLGKNTEAFF.

The V and J genes are TRBV6-6 and TRBJ2-7; 7 bases match TRBD1. There are 16 residues in the CDR3. After removal of 0 bases from V and 2 bases from J, the junction contained 7 bases not matched to a gene. CDR1 MNHNY and CDR2 SVGAGI come from the germline V gene (reference sequence). The CDR3 sequence is CASSYSTQGVAYEQYF. CDR3 DNA: TGTGCCAGCAGTTACTCGACCCAGGGGGTGGCCTACGAGCAGTACTTC.

This clone occurred a few times. This rearrangement joins TRBV10-1 to TRBJ2-7; TRBD1 matches 10 bases. This CDR3 contains 16 residues. Germline V CDR1 and CDR2: WNHNN, SYGVQD (reference sequence). V was clipped by 0 bases and J by 9 bases; unmatched bases: 11. DNA for the CDR3: TGCGCCAGCAGTGAGTCGGTCGGGGACAGGGGAGGCGGGCAGTACTTC. It is translated as CASSESVGDRGGGQYF.

The V call is TRBV9, the J call TRBJ1-2; the match to TRBD1 covers 7 bases. Germline-derived CDR1 and CDR2 are SGDLS and YYNGEE. V lost 4 bases to trimming and J lost 3 bases; unmatched junction nucleotides: 18. The CDR3 has 18 residues. Written as DNA, the CDR3 is TGTGCCAGCAGCCTAGTTCCTACCCGGGACAGCTTATACTATGGCTACACCTTC. Translation: CASSLVPTRDSLYYGYTF.

The chain couples TRBV5-1 to TRBJ2-1, with TRBD1 matching over 7 bases. This CDR3 has 18 amino acids. Germline CDR1 SGHRS, CDR2 YFSETQ. With V trimmed by 4 bases and J by 7 bases, 20 bases remained unmatched. Here the CDR3 DNA reads TGCGCCAGCAGCCCACGCAGCCCAACAGGGGACCTGGGGAATGAGCAGTTCTTC. Translating gives CASSPRSPTGDLGNEQFF. The full variable domain, its missing parts supplied by reference TRBV5-1 and TRBJ2-1, is KAGVTQTPRYLIKTRGQQVTLSCSPISGHRSVSWYQQTPGQGLQFLFEYFSETQRNKGNFPGRFSGRQFSNSRSEMNVSTLELGDSALYLCASSPRSPTGDLGNEQFFGPGTRLTVL.

The chain has TRBV25-1 and TRBJ1-1; 8 nucleotides match TRBD1. J lost 6 bases, V lost 8 bases, and 8 bases had no gene match. The CDR3 contains 13 residues. In germline, CDR1 is MGHDK, CDR2 SYGVNS. CDR3 protein: CASRGQGAPEAFF. The CDR3, as DNA: TGTGCCAGCCGGGGGCAGGGGGCCCCTGAAGCTTTCTTT.

The chain couples TRBV29-1 to TRBJ2-6; D is possibly TRBD2 (5 bases). From germline, CDR1 is SQVTM and CDR2 ANQGSEA. The V end was cut by 6 bases, the J end by 0 bases, with 9 bases between. CDR3 length: 14 residues. The CDR3 nucleotides are TGCAGCGTCGGGATGAGCTCTGGGGCCAACGTCCTGACTTTC. Its translation: CSVGMSSGANVLTF.

This chain joins TRBV10-3 and TRBJ1-2; D is perhaps TRBD1 (6 bases). Deletions cut 6 bases from V and 11 bases from J, with 13 bases between. Germline values: CDR1 ENHRY, CDR2 SYGVKD. The CDR3 has 11 amino acids. CDR3 in amino acids: CAIRKQGGYTF. For the CDR3, the DNA is TGTGCCATCAGGAAACAGGGTGGGTACACCTTC.

The rearrangement links TRBV10-2 to TRBJ2-7; 10 positions match TRBD1. Germline trimming cut 9 bases from V and 5 bases from J; bases unmatched to any gene: 7. This CDR3 region has 13 residues. Germline V gene lookup returns CDR1 WSHSY and CDR2 SAAADI. The CDR3 protein is CASTDRGLHEQYF. The DNA for the CDR3 is TGCGCCAGTACCGACAGGGGGCTCCACGAGCAGTACTTC.

This sequence joins TRBV27 and TRBJ2-1; TRBD2 might be the D (6 bases). Trimming removed 5 bases at V and 7 bases at J, with 21 bases between. Per the germline V gene, CDR1 is MNHEY and CDR2 is SMNVEV (reference sequence). This CDR3 spans 16 amino acids. Here the CDR3 DNA reads TGTGCCAGCAGTCCTACAACGATGACTAGTTGGAATGAGCAGTTCTTC. Encoded protein: CASSPTTMTSWNEQFF.

This chain links TRBV6-1 with TRBJ2-7; 7 nucleotides match TRBD1. Germline V gene sequence: CDR1 MNHNS, CDR2 SASEGT. V lost 5 bases to trimming and J lost 4 bases; unmatched junction nucleotides: 8. The CDR3 has 14 amino acids. The CDR3 DNA reads as TGTGCCAGCAGTCCCGACAGGGTGTCGTACGAGCAGTACTTC. It codes for CASSPDRVSYEQYF.

The chain has TRBV6-1 and TRBJ1-6; D unresolved. The CDR3 totals 15 residues. Germline V gives CDR1 MNHNS, CDR2 SASEGT. Trimming pared 1 base from V and 6 bases from J, leaving 10 bases between. In nucleotides, the CDR3 is TGTGCCAGCAGTGAAGACAGTTATTTTAATTCACCCCTCCACTTT. Translated, it gives CASSEDSYFNSPLHF.